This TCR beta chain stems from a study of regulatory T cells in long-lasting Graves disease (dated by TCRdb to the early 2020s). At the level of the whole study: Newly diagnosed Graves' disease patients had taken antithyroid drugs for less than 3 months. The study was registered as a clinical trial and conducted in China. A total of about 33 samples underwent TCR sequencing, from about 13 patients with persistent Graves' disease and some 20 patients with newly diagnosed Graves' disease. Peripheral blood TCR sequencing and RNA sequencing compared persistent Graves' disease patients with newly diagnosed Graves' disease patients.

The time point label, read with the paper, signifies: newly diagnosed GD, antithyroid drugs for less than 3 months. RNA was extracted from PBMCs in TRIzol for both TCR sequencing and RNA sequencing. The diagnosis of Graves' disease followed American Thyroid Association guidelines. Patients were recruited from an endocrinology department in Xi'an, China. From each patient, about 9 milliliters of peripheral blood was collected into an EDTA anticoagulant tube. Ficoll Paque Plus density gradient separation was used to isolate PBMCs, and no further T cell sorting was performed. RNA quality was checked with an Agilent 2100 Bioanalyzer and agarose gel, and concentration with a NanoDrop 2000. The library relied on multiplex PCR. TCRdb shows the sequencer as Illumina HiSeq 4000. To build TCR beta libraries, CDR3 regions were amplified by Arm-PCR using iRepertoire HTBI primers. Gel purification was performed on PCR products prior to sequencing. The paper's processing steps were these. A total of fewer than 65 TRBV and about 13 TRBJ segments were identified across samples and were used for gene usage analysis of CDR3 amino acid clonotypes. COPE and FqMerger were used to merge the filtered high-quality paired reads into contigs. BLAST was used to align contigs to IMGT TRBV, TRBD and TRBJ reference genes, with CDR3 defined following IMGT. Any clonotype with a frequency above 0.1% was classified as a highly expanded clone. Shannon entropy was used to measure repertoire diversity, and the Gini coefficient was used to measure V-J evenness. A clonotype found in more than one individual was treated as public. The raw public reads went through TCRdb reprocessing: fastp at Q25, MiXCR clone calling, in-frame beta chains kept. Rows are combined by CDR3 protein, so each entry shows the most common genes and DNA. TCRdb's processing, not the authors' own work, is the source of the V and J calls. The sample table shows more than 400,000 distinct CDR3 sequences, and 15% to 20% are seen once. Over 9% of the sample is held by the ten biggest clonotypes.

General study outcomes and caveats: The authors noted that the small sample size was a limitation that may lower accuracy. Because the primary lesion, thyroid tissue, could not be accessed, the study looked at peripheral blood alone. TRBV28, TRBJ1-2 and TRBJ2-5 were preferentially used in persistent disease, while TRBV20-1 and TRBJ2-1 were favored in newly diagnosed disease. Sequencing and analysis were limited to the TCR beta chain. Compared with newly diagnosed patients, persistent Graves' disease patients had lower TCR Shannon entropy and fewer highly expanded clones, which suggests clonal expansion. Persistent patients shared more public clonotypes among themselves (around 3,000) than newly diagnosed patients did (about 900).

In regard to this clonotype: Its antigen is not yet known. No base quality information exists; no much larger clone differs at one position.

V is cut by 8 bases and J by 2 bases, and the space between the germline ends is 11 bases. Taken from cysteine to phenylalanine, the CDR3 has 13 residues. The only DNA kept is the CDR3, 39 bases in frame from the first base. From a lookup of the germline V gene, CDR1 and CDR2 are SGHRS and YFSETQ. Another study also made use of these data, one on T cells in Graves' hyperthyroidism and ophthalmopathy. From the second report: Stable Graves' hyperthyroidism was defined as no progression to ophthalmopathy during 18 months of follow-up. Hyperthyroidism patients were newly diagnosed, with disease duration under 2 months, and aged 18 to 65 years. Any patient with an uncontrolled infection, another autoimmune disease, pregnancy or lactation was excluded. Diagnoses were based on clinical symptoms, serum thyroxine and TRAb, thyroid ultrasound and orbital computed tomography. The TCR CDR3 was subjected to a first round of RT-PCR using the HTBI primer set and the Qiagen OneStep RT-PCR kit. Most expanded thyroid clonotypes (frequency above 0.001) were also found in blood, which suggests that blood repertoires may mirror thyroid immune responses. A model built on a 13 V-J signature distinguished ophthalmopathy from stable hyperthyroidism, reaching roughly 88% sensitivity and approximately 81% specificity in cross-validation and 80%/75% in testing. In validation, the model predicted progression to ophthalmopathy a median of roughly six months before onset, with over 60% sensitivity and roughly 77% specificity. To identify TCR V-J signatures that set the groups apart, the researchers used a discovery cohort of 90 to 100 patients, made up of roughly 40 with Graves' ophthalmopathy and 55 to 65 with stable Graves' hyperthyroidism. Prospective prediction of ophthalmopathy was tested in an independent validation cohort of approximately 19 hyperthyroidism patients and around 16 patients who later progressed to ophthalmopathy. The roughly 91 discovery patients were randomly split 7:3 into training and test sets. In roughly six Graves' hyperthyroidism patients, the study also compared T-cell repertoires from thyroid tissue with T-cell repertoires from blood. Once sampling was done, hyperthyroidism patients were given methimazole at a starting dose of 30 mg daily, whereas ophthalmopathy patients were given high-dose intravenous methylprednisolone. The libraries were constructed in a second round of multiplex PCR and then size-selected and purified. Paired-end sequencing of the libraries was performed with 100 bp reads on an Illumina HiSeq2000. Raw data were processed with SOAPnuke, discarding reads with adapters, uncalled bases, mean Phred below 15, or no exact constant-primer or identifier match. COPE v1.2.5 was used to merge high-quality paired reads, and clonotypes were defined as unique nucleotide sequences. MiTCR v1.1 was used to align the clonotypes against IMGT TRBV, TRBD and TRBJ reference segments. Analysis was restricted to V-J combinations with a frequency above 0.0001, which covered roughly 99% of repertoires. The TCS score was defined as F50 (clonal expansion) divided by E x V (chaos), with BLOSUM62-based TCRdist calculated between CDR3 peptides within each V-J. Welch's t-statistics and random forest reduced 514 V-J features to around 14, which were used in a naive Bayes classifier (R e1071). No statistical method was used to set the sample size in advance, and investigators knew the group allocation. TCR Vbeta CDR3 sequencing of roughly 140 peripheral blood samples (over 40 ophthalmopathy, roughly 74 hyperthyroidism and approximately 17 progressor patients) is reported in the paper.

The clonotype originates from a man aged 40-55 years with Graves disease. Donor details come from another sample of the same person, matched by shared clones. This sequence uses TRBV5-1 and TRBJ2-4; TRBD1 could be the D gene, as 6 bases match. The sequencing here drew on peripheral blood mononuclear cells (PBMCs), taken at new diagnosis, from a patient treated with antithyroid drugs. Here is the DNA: TGCGCCAGTGCACAGGGTTCCAAAAACATTCAGTACTTC. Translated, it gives CASAQGSKNIQYF.